This T cell receptor beta chain was documented in a study of cytomegalovirus exposure and HLA in healthy donors. General study results and limits: As a later analysis revealed, most CMV-associated TCR beta chains appeared HLA-restricted. Within an earlier analysis, most TCR beta V segments proved productive either about 87% or about 30% of the time.

V gave up 0 bases and J gave up 3 bases, with 21 bases separating them. CDR3 length: 17 residues. From germline, CDR1 is GTSNPN and CDR2 SVGIG (reference sequence). Use of 60 Vbeta and 13 Jbeta primers characterized the PCR. Profiling relied on immunoSEQ multiplex PCR, and the TCRdb table lists in-frame clones only, not all of them. The sample has approximately 100,000 clones, around three quarters seen once. On this clone itself: The antigen is undetermined.

The chain uses TRBV30 and TRBJ2-7; possibly TRBD2 for D (6 bases). The specimen sequenced was PBMCs. The source of this sequence is a female donor in good health and CMV-seropositive. CDR3 sequence reads: CAWSVQWGDSPLYEQYF. DNA of the CDR3: TGTGCCTGGAGTGTACAATGGGGGGATTCGCCTCTCTACGAGCAGTACTTC.